This T cell receptor (beta chain) stems from a study of blood T cell repertoires in COVID-19. Study-level information: The United States, Italy and Spain supplied acute and convalescent COVID-19 samples.

Recruited during active infection, patients (from Seattle) were subsequently followed longitudinally. Germline CDR1 MNHEY, CDR2 SVGEGT. The CDR3 spans 15 residues. Trimming removed 2 bases from V and 4 bases from J; junction bases left unmatched: 5. Assay: immunoSEQ multiplex PCR; the TCRdb copy retains only in-frame clones and omits some. Of about 250,000 clones in the sample, roughly 83% were seen once. V and J are TRBV6-2 or TRBV6-3 and TRBJ2-5; TRBD2 matches at 9 bases. The receptor's source is a woman older than 75 with COVID-19, enrolled during active disease. Specimen: peripheral blood. CDR3 residues: CASSYGGGAGETQYF. CDR3 nucleotide sequence: TGTGCCAGCAGTTACGGCGGGGGGGCCGGAGAGACCCAGTACTTC.